This section outlines one TCR beta chain sequence together with its context. Its target is not known. Using immunoSEQ multiplex PCR, the repertoire was profiled, and TCRdb retains in-frame clones only, with some absent. The table lists 150,000 to 200,000 clones, roughly 84% of them singletons. This CDR3 is built from 13 residues. Germline V lookup: CDR1 MNHEY, CDR2 SMNVEV (reference sequence). V lost 9 bases to trimming and J lost 5 bases; unmatched junction nucleotides: 7. These data originate in a study of cytomegalovirus exposure and HLA in healthy donors. Broader study findings: Researchers catalogued roughly 170 TCR beta chains as cytomegalovirus-associated. Confirmation was obtained in vitro that a few CMV-associated chains are specific for CMV antigens.

The sequencing input was PBMCs. The sequence was collected from a woman in her 30s in good health and CMV-seropositive. This chain links TRBV27 with TRBJ1-3; TRBD1 agrees at 7 bases. The CDR3 sequence: CASSPGQRNTIYF. CDR3 nucleotides: TGTGCCAGTTCGCCGGGACAGCGAAACACCATATATTTT.